Listed here are 27 T cell receptor beta chains from one sample, sequenced in a study of T cell changes during pregnancy in multiple sclerosis. TCRdb keeps only in-frame clones here, not all; method: immunoSEQ multiplex PCR. Of tens of thousands of clones listed, 85% to 95% are singletons. Sequenced material: CD4+ T cells from peripheral blood mononuclear cells, taken in the second trimester of pregnancy. The receptors shown here come from a female donor with multiple sclerosis, enrolled in a pregnancy study.

V usage is TRBV10-3 and J usage is TRBJ2-1; D possibly corresponds to TRBD2 (5 bases). Between the trimmed V and J ends, which lost 11 bases and 4 bases, there was a span of 21 bases. The CDR3 consists of 15 residues. From germline, CDR1 is ENHRY and CDR2 SYGVKD. CDR3 in DNA: TGTGCCTCTGCCTTGAGGACTTCCTCATACAATGAGCAGTTCTTC. It codes for CASALRTSSYNEQFF.

V and J are TRBV5-1 and TRBJ2-7, with D maybe TRBD2 (6 bases). Germline assignment: CDR1 SGHRS and CDR2 YFSETQ. The CDR3 length is 12 residues. The germline V and J ends were trimmed by 0 bases and 6 bases, with 7 bases remaining between them. The CDR3: CASSLAGGEQYF. For the CDR3, the DNA is TGCGCCAGCAGCTTGGCCGGGGGCGAGCAGTACTTC.

V is TRBV27 and J is TRBJ2-7, with D perhaps matching TRBD2 (5 bases). Germline V lookup: CDR1 MNHEY, CDR2 SMNVEV (reference sequence). This CDR3 region has 13 residues. The V end was cut by 0 bases, the J end by 4 bases, with 7 bases between. In DNA form, the CDR3 reads TGTGCCAGCAGTTTATCGAGGGCGTACGAGCAGTACTTC. Encoded protein: CASSLSRAYEQYF.

This clone showed up just once. V and J are TRBV11-3 and TRBJ2-2; possible D gene TRBD1, 5 bases. Germline V CDR1 and CDR2: SGHNT, YENEEA. This CDR3 has 15 residues. V was clipped by 5 bases and J by 4 bases, with 14 bases between them. CDR3 sequence (DNA): TGTGCCAGCAGCCCTCCCAGGGTTGGCACCGGGGAGCTGTTTTTT. Encoded protein: CASSPPRVGTGELFF.

The chain links TRBV6-5 to TRBJ1-2; TRBD1 aligns across 10 bases. The CDR3 has 14 residues. V gave up 6 bases and J gave up 5 bases; unmatched junction bases: 6. The germline CDR1 and CDR2 sequences are MNHEY and SVGAGI. The chain's CDR3 is CASRPPGQGYGYTF. CDR3 in DNA: TGTGCCAGCAGGCCCCCGGGACAGGGGTATGGCTACACCTTC.

The chain couples TRBV5-1 to TRBJ1-2; D is perhaps TRBD1 (5 bases). Germline V gene lookup returns CDR1 SGHRS and CDR2 YFSETQ. V lost 2 bases to trimming and J lost 6 bases, with 14 bases between them. The CDR3 is 14 amino acids. The CDR3 bases are TGCGCCAGCAGCTTTGGTTCCAGGGTCGATGGCTACACCTTC. This encodes CASSFGSRVDGYTF.

The CDR3 DNA sequence: TGTGCCAGCAGTGAGCACAGGGGGCGAATGAATGGCTACACCTTC. Amino acids: CASSEHRGRMNGYTF. This chain connects TRBV2 to TRBJ1-2; 9 positions agree with TRBD1. V shed 3 bases and J 6 bases; nucleotides not matched to a gene: 8. CDR3 length equals 15 residues. CDR1 is SNHLY and CDR2 is FYNNEI in the germline V gene.

This chain uses TRBV18 with TRBJ1-1; D possibly corresponds to TRBD1 (6 bases). Germline lookup yields CDR1 KGHSH and CDR2 LQKENI. The ends were cut back, 3 bases at V and 1 base at J, with 15 bases in the middle. CDR3 length: 16 residues. CDR3 sequence reads: CASSPRSTGGNTEAFF. The CDR3 nucleotides are TGTGCCAGCTCACCTCGCTCGACAGGTGGGAACACTGAAGCTTTCTTT.

The chain links TRBV6-6 to TRBJ2-7; 7 bases align to TRBD2. Trimming took 5 bases from V and 3 from J; bases not matched to a gene: 13. Germline CDR1 reads MNHNY; CDR2 reads SVGAGI (reference sequence). CDR3 length: 16 amino acids. The chain's CDR3 is CASSPPPGGPYYEQYF. The DNA for the CDR3 is TGTGCCAGCAGTCCCCCTCCGGGGGGACCCTACTACGAGCAGTACTTC.

The J gene is TRBJ2-4, the V gene TRBV28; perhaps TRBD2 as D (5 bases). This CDR3 has 16 residues. Germline CDR1 MDHEN, CDR2 SYDVKM. Trimming took 2 bases from V and 4 from J, leaving 15 bases between them. The CDR3: CASSLPPGLPKNIQYF. DNA of the CDR3: TGTGCCAGCAGTTTACCCCCTGGACTGCCTAAAAACATTCAGTACTTC.

The chain combines TRBV19 with TRBJ1-1, with D uncertain. CDR3 length: 16 amino acids. V dropped 5 bases and J dropped 0 bases, with 16 bases sitting between them. Germline lookup yields CDR1 LNHDA and CDR2 SQIVND (reference sequence). The CDR3 region has the DNA TGTGCCAGTAGTGGAGGGAAGTTCCCTATGAACACTGAAGCTTTCTTT. It specifies CASSGGKFPMNTEAFF.

This clone is a singleton in its sample. The J gene is TRBJ1-1, the V gene TRBV7-3; no firm D call. Per germline, CDR1 SGHTA and CDR2 FQGTGA. This CDR3 contains 14 residues. The V end lost 5 bases, the J end lost 0 bases, and 10 bases lay between the germline ends. The CDR3 nucleotides are TGTGCCAGCAGCCAAGGCGGGGTGAACACTGAAGCTTTCTTT. This codes for CASSQGGVNTEAFF.

This chain joins TRBV7-8 and TRBJ1-5; D gene uncertain. The V end lost 3 bases, the J end lost 2 bases, and 11 bases lay between the germline ends. Germline CDR1 SGHVS, CDR2 FQNEAQ. This CDR3 spans 15 amino acids. Here the CDR3 reads CASSLSGSGNQPQHF. CDR3 DNA: TGTGCCAGCAGCTTGTCCGGGTCCGGCAATCAGCCCCAGCATTTT.

This rearrangement joins TRBV28 to TRBJ2-4; 9 bases agree with TRBD2. CDR1 MDHEN and CDR2 SYDVKM come from the germline V gene. CDR3 length: 16 residues. Trimming at V came to 8 bases and at J to 4 bases, leaving 12 bases not matched to a gene. The CDR3 sequence is CASGGPAGGPKNIQYF. CDR3 DNA: TGTGCCAGCGGGGGCCCCGCGGGAGGGCCAAAAAACATTCAGTACTTC.

The chain is built from TRBV28 and TRBJ2-7; the D gene is possibly TRBD1 (5 bases). CDR3 length: 16 residues. Germline V gene data show CDR1 as MDHEN and CDR2 as SYDVKM. V shed 3 bases and J shed 1 base, with 16 bases lying between them. Here the CDR3 DNA reads TGTGCCAGCAGTTTTCTTCTGGCAGGGCCATCCTACGAGCAGTACTTC. The encoded protein is CASSFLLAGPSYEQYF. Filled out from reference TRBV28 and TRBJ2-7, the complete variable domain reads DVKVTQSSRYLVKRTGEKVFLECVQDMDHENMFWYRQDPGLGLRLIYFSYDVKMKEKGDIPEGYSVSREKKERFSLILESASTNQTSMYLCASSFLLAGPSYEQYFGPGTRLTVT.

The rearrangement links TRBV7-2 to TRBJ1-3; 8 bases align to TRBD1. The CDR3 spans 16 residues. With 6 bases clipped from V and 0 bases from J, the junction kept 7 bases outside the gene matches. Looked up from germline, CDR1 is SGHTA and CDR2 is FQGNSA. In DNA form, the CDR3 reads TGTGCCAGCAGGGCCCGACAGGGGTTCTCTGGAAACACCATATATTTT. It yields the protein CASRARQGFSGNTIYF.

The V and J genes are TRBV7-6 and TRBJ1-6; D gene ambiguous. The CDR3 extends over 14 amino acids. CDR1 and CDR2 (germline): SGHVS, FNYEAQ. Trimming took off 1 base at V and 9 bases at J, with 10 bases between the two ends. The CDR3 loop is CASSLGERGSPLHF. The CDR3 DNA sequence: TGTGCCAGCAGCTTAGGTGAACGGGGTTCACCCCTCCACTTT.

The rearrangement uses TRBV18 and TRBJ2-1; 12 positions match TRBD1. The V gene's germline CDR1 is KGHSH and CDR2 LQKENI. The CDR3 runs 15 residues. V lost 5 bases to trimming and J lost 10 bases; unmatched junction nucleotides: 9. The CDR3 coding sequence is TGTGCCAGCTCAACCCTCGGGACAGGGGGCAGGGAGCAGTTCTTC. Protein product: CASSTLGTGGREQFF.

The DNA for the CDR3 is TGCGCCAGCAGCTATTACGGGACTAGCGGCTTCATCGGGAGTGCAGATACGCAGTATTTT. It encodes CASSYYGTSGFIGSADTQYF. This chain joins TRBV5-1 and TRBJ2-3; 11 positions match TRBD2. The germline CDR1 and CDR2 sequences are SGHRS and YFSETQ. The J segment lost 4 bases and the V segment lost 3 bases, leaving 19 bases of the junction unmatched. The CDR3 sequence is 20 residues long.

The J gene is TRBJ1-2, the V gene TRBV27, with D unclear. The CDR3 runs to 13 residues. Between the trimmed V and J ends, which lost 5 bases and 3 bases, there was a span of 10 bases. CDR1 is MNHEY and CDR2 is SMNVEV in the germline V gene (reference sequence). This CDR3 reads CASSGPQDYGYTF. DNA for the CDR3: TGTGCCAGCAGTGGGCCTCAGGACTATGGCTACACCTTC.

The chain employs TRBV7-2 and TRBJ1-2; D possibly corresponds to TRBD1 (5 bases). The CDR3 loop spans 13 amino acids. Germline CDR1 SGHTA, CDR2 FQGNSA. Trimming cost V 1 base and J 8 bases, with 11 bases left between them. The CDR3 bases are TGTGCCAGCAGCTTAGGCAGGGAGGGGGGCTACACCTTC. Residues: CASSLGREGGYTF. The variable domain in full, with the rest retrieved from reference TRBV7-2 and TRBJ1-2, is GAGVSQSPSNKVTEKGKDVELRCDPISGHTALYWYRQSLGQGLEFLIYFQGNSAPDKSGLPSDRFSAERTGGSVSTLTIQRTQQEDSAVYLCASSLGREGGYTFGSGTRLTVV.

The chain has TRBV30 and TRBJ1-5, with TRBD1 identical over 8 bases. The CDR3 extends over 15 amino acids. Trimming removed 6 bases from V and 6 bases from J; junction bases left unmatched: 13. Looked up from germline, CDR1 is GTSNPN and CDR2 is SVGIG (reference sequence). Here the CDR3 DNA reads TGTGCCTGTAGTCGGTCGGACAGGGCGACTCAGCCCCAGCATTTT. This sequence encodes CACSRSDRATQPQHF. Combining the CDR3 with reference TRBV30 and TRBJ1-5 gives the whole variable domain SQTIHQWPATLVQPVGSPLSLECTVEGTSNPNLYWYRQAAGRGLQLLFYSVGIGQISSEVPQNLSASRPQDRQFILSSKKLLLSDSGFYLCACSRSDRATQPQHFGDGTRLSIL.

This clone has only one observation. The chain carries TRBV7-3 and TRBJ2-2; D gene ambiguous. V was shortened by 5 bases and J by 7 bases, with 11 bases between the two germline ends. This CDR3 comprises 13 residues. Germline V CDR1 and CDR2: SGHTA, FQGTGA. The CDR3 here is CASSRSSDGELFF. In nucleotides, the CDR3 is TGTGCCAGCAGCCGTAGTAGTGACGGGGAGCTGTTTTTT.

The chain has TRBV2 and TRBJ1-1, with a possible D match to TRBD1 (6 bases). CDR1 is SNHLY and CDR2 is FYNNEI in the germline V gene. The germline V and J ends were trimmed by 6 bases and 0 bases, with 8 bases remaining between them. The CDR3 is made up of 13 amino acids. The CDR3 coding sequence is TGTGCCAGCAGCGGACAGATGAACACTGAAGCTTTCTTT. Translated, it gives CASSGQMNTEAFF.

The V and J genes are TRBV7-2 and TRBJ1-4; tentatively, D is TRBD1 (5 bases). The V gene lost 5 bases and the J gene lost 3 bases, with 10 bases spanning the gap. From germline, CDR1 is SGHTA and CDR2 FQGNSA. This CDR3 is built from 14 residues. The CDR3 here is CASSRARANEKLFF. The CDR3 DNA reads TGTGCCAGCAGCCGGGCCAGGGCTAATGAAAAACTGTTTTTT.

The V and J genes are TRBV5-1 and TRBJ2-3; D ambiguous. This CDR3 has 14 residues. V was clipped by 5 bases and J by 0 bases, with 10 bases between them. CDR1 SGHRS and CDR2 YFSETQ come from the germline V gene. CDR3 region: CASRGLVSTDTQYF. CDR3 bases: TGCGCCAGCAGGGGCCTGGTCAGCACAGATACGCAGTATTTT.

The chain employs TRBV18 and TRBJ2-3, with D unresolved. The germline V and J ends were trimmed by 4 bases and 1 base, with 15 bases remaining between them. The CDR3 sequence is 16 residues long. CDR1 is KGHSH, CDR2 LQKENI, per germline. CDR3 nucleotides: TGTGCCAGCTCACGGATAGGAGCCTTGGGCACAGATACGCAGTATTTT. Protein sequence: CASSRIGALGTDTQYF.